One sample yielded the 5 T cell receptor beta chains listed below, sequenced in a study of blood T cells in healthy people across ages (dated by TCRdb to 2013 to 2016). Libraries were made using 5' RACE. The instrument given in TCRdb is Illumina HiSeq 2500. A second roughly 6 to 11 cycle PCR used a sample-barcoded 5' primer and a J-beta primer mix. The public reads were reanalyzed by TCRdb: fastp trimming at Q25, MiXCR alignment, in-frame beta chains only. Rows are unified per CDR3 protein, each entry keeping the most common DNA and genes. This sample holds about 970,000 distinct CDR3 sequences; roughly 50% were observed only once. Clones ranked in the top ten supply around a fifth of the sample. The sample comprised blood. These receptor sequences come from a woman in her fifties or sixties in good health.

CDR3 sequence: CASSSDWGWADYGYTF. In DNA form, the CDR3 reads TGTGCCAGCAGTTCGGATTGGGGTTGGGCAGACTATGGCTACACCTTC. This rearrangement joins TRBV12-3 or TRBV12-4 to TRBJ1-2; no definite D call. This CDR3 has 16 residues. V lost 4 bases and J lost 3, with 18 bases in between.

This chain links TRBV27 with TRBJ1-2, with TRBD1 matching over 12 bases. CDR1 is MNHEY, CDR2 SMNVEV, per germline (reference sequence). The CDR3 runs 16 residues. J gave up 8 bases and V 5 bases, and 12 bases lay outside the gene matches. CDR3 DNA: TGTGCCAGCAGTCCGCGTCCGGGACAGGGGGCGGTAGGCTACACCTTC. It yields the protein CASSPRPGQGAVGYTF.

This clonotype was found a few times. The chain has TRBV9 and TRBJ2-1; TRBD2 aligns across 8 bases. From germline, CDR1 is SGDLS and CDR2 YYNGEE. The CDR3 is 13 amino acids. V trimming: 0 bases; J trimming: 9 bases; junction bases outside the gene matches: 2. As DNA, the CDR3 is TGTGCCAGCAGCGTAGCACTAGCGGTTGAGCAGTTCTTC. Protein: CASSVALAVEQFF.

This clonotype was recorded a few times. The rearrangement links TRBV9 to TRBJ2-7; D perhaps matches TRBD2 (5 bases). V gave up 0 bases and J gave up 2 bases, with 12 bases separating them. Germline V gene data show CDR1 as SGDLS and CDR2 as YYNGEE. The CDR3 totals 15 residues. The CDR3 loop reads CASSVGGSVPYEQYF. The CDR3 DNA follows: TGTGCCAGCAGCGTAGGAGGTAGCGTCCCCTACGAGCAGTACTTC.

The chain recombines TRBV2 with TRBJ2-7; D may correspond to TRBD1 or TRBD2 (5 bases each). The V and J ends lost 9 bases and 5 bases respectively, with 20 bases between them. Germline CDR1 and CDR2: SNHLY and FYNNEI. This CDR3 is 14 amino acids long. CDR3 coding DNA: TGTGCCAGTTTCCGGGACCGACGGGTTCACGAGCAGTACTTC. This gives the protein CASFRDRRVHEQYF.